These 22 T cell receptor beta chains were sequenced from one sample in a study of cytomegalovirus exposure and HLA in healthy donors. The PCR had 60 Vbeta and 13 Jbeta primers. Sequencing was performed with immunoSEQ multiplex PCR; in TCRdb, only in-frame clones are kept and a portion is missing. In the table there are tens of thousands of clones, approximately 63% of which are singletons. The sample consisted of PBMCs. The receptors were gathered from a man aged 35 to 55 in good health and CMV-seronegative.

This chain connects TRBV10-3 to TRBJ2-3; 11 positions match TRBD2. The germline CDR1 and CDR2 sequences are ENHRY and SYGVKD. J gave up 2 bases and V 5 bases, and 3 bases lay outside the gene matches. The CDR3 is 15 amino acids. The DNA of the CDR3 is TGTGCCATCAGTTTTAGCGGGGGGGACACAGATACGCAGTATTTT. Its protein product is CAISFSGGDTDTQYF.

This clone was seen just once. The CDR3, as DNA: TGTGCCTGGAGTTCTGACAGGCTCTACTCTGGAAACACCATATATTTT. Its protein is CAWSSDRLYSGNTIYF. The V call is TRBV30, the J call TRBJ1-3; possibly TRBD1 for D (6 bases). Germline loops: CDR1 GTSNPN, CDR2 SVGIG (reference sequence). There are 16 residues in the CDR3. The V gene lost 2 bases and the J gene lost 0 bases, with 14 bases spanning the gap.

This clone was observed a few times. The chain combines TRBV7-2 with TRBJ1-2; TRBD1 aligns across 7 bases. V was clipped by 4 bases and J by 3 bases; unmatched bases: 8. The CDR3 has 15 amino acids. CDR1 is SGHTA, CDR2 FQGNSA, per germline. Written as DNA, the CDR3 is TGTGCCAGCAGCTCCCGGGCAGGGGGTGACTATGGCTACACCTTC. Residues: CASSSRAGGDYGYTF.

Only a few counts were recorded for this clone. The chain links TRBV5-1 to TRBJ1-1, with TRBD1 as a possible D gene (6 bases). Germline V gives CDR1 SGHRS, CDR2 YFSETQ. The CDR3 length is 14 residues. V gave up 3 bases and J gave up 1 base, with 10 bases separating them. DNA for the CDR3: TGCGCCAGCAGCTCTACAGGGTGGAACACTGAAGCTTTCTTT. Translating gives CASSSTGWNTEAFF.

This clone showed up just a few times. The rearrangement links TRBV15 to TRBJ1-5, with a tentative D call TRBD1 (5 bases). Looked up from germline, CDR1 is LNHNV and CDR2 is YYDKDF (reference sequence). CDR3 size: 14 residues. Trimming cost V 1 base and J 5 bases, with 9 bases left between them. The CDR3 coding sequence is TGTGCCACCAGCAGAGCGGGCAGGGATCAGCCCCAGCATTTT. Its translation: CATSRAGRDQPQHF.

V usage is TRBV7-2 and J usage is TRBJ1-2; perhaps TRBD1 as D (5 bases). This CDR3 is built from 15 residues. Germline V CDR1 and CDR2: SGHTA, FQGNSA. V lost 3 bases and J lost 8, with 19 bases in between. CDR3 DNA: TGTGCCAGCAGCTTGCGTGACAGCTCCGGCGGAGGCTACACCTTC. Protein: CASSLRDSSGGGYTF. The full variable domain, rest sourced from reference TRBV7-2 and TRBJ1-2, is GAGVSQSPSNKVTEKGKDVELRCDPISGHTALYWYRQSLGQGLEFLIYFQGNSAPDKSGLPSDRFSAERTGGSVSTLTIQRTQQEDSAVYLCASSLRDSSGGGYTFGSGTRLTVV.

The table lists this clone with a few counts. The chain is built from TRBV29-1 and TRBJ1-6, with D tentatively TRBD1 (6 bases). V lost 0 bases, J lost 10 bases, and 10 bases lay in between. The CDR3 contains 13 residues. CDR1 SQVTM and CDR2 ANQGSEA come from the germline V gene. CDR3 sequence reads: CSVEEGANSPLHF. For the CDR3, the DNA is TGCAGCGTTGAAGAGGGGGCCAACTCACCCCTCCACTTT.

This clone has a single count. The chain's CDR3 is CASSQVPPTGDRVWGYGYTF. The CDR3 DNA sequence: TGTGCCAGCAGCCAAGTCCCTCCCACAGGGGACAGGGTGTGGGGCTATGGCTACACCTTC. The chain recombines TRBV4-2 with TRBJ1-2; TRBD1 matches 9 bases. V dropped 1 base and J dropped 4; count of bases not matched to a gene: 19. CDR3 length equals 20 residues. Germline V gene data show CDR1 as LGHNA and CDR2 as YNFKEQ.

The chain recombines TRBV4-1 with TRBJ2-3; 12 bases are shared with TRBD2. This CDR3 spans 17 amino acids. V was pared by 3 bases and J by 5 bases, with 9 bases of the junction left unmatched. CDR1 is MGHRA and CDR2 is YSYEKL in the germline V gene. The CDR3 loop is CASSQRLAGESVDTQYF. CDR3 DNA: TGCGCCAGCAGCCAGAGACTAGCGGGGGAATCTGTAGATACGCAGTATTTT.

This clone has just a few counts. The chain recombines TRBV6-5 with TRBJ1-1, with 10 bases identical to TRBD1. Germline-derived CDR1 and CDR2 are MNHEY and SVGAGI. CDR3 length equals 15 residues. V dropped 5 bases and J dropped 1; count of bases not matched to a gene: 4. CDR3 DNA sequence: TGTGCCAGCAGTCCCTGGACAGGGGGGAACACTGAAGCTTTCTTT. Its translation: CASSPWTGGNTEAFF.

This clone appeared a few times. This chain uses TRBV2 with TRBJ1-1; D unresolved. The CDR3 extends over 13 amino acids. The germline V and J ends were trimmed by 3 bases and 0 bases, with 5 bases remaining between them. The germline CDR1 and CDR2 sequences are SNHLY and FYNNEI. The CDR3 loop reads CASSEAVNTEAFF. DNA for the CDR3: TGTGCCAGCAGTGAGGCAGTGAACACTGAAGCTTTCTTT.

This chain joins TRBV7-2 and TRBJ2-7, with 7 bases lining up with TRBD1. V shed 5 bases and J 4 bases; nucleotides not matched to a gene: 8. Per germline, CDR1 SGHTA and CDR2 FQGNSA. CDR3 length: 14 amino acids. CDR3 residues: CASSHRGSKYEQYF. CDR3 nucleotides: TGTGCCAGCAGCCACAGGGGAAGTAAGTACGAGCAGTACTTC. Based on the CDR3 plus reference TRBV7-2 and TRBJ2-7, the full variable domain is GAGVSQSPSNKVTEKGKDVELRCDPISGHTALYWYRQSLGQGLEFLIYFQGNSAPDKSGLPSDRFSAERTGGSVSTLTIQRTQQEDSAVYLCASSHRGSKYEQYFGPGTRLTVT.

This clone turned up a few times. V and J are TRBV29-1 and TRBJ2-5; 8 bases map to TRBD2. The junction had 12 bases not matched to a gene; V was cut back by 7 bases and J by 5 bases. The CDR3 is made up of 14 amino acids. CDR1 and CDR2 from the germline V gene are SQVTM and ANQGSEA. The CDR3 is CSAHPGGARETQYF. In nucleotides, the CDR3 is TGCAGCGCTCATCCGGGGGGGGCGCGGGAGACCCAGTACTTC.

The CDR3 bases are TGTGCCAGCAGTACCCCCGGGACAAGCTACGAGCAGTACTTC. As protein: CASSTPGTSYEQYF. The chain is built from TRBV6-6 and TRBJ2-7, with a possible D match to TRBD1 (6 bases). This CDR3 has 14 amino acids. Deletions cut 5 bases from V and 3 bases from J, with 14 bases between. Germline assignment: CDR1 MNHNY and CDR2 SVGAGI (reference sequence).

This sequence joins TRBV7-9 and TRBJ1-4; 7 bases match TRBD1. After removal of 5 bases from V and 5 bases from J, the junction contained 11 bases not matched to a gene. CDR1 is SEHNR, CDR2 FQNEAQ, per germline (reference sequence). The CDR3 is 16 amino acids. The CDR3 sequence is CASSMDRSGINEKLFF. The CDR3 coding sequence is TGTGCCAGCAGCATGGACAGGTCGGGGATCAATGAAAAACTGTTTTTT. Full variable domain (rest looked up from reference TRBV7-9 and TRBJ1-4): DTGVSQNPRHKITKRGQNVTFRCDPISEHNRLYWYRQTLGQGPEFLTYFQNEAQLEKSRLLSDRFSAERPKGSFSTLEIQRTEQGDSAMYLCASSMDRSGINEKLFFGSGTQLSVL.

V and J are TRBV6-5 and TRBJ1-2; 7 bases match TRBD1. There are 14 residues in the CDR3. V lost 6 bases and J lost 0; bases outside the gene matches: 4. Germline V gene lookup returns CDR1 MNHEY and CDR2 SVGAGI. In DNA, the CDR3 is TGTGCCAGCAGACCAGGGGGAGCTAACTATGGCTACACCTTC. The encoded protein is CASRPGGANYGYTF.

This rearrangement joins TRBV7-6 to TRBJ2-7, with D possibly matching TRBD1 (6 bases). Germline V gene sequence: CDR1 SGHVS, CDR2 FNYEAQ. This CDR3 is 16 amino acids long. The V end was cut by 4 bases, the J end by 0 bases, with 16 bases between. Here the CDR3 DNA reads TGTGCCAGCAGCTCTCCCGGGACAACAAGCTCCTACGAGCAGTACTTC. Protein sequence: CASSSPGTTSSYEQYF.

The chain recombines TRBV15 with TRBJ1-1, with no clear D. The ends were cut back, 1 base at V and 5 bases at J, with 8 bases in the middle. The CDR3 has 13 amino acids. The V gene's germline CDR1 is LNHNV and CDR2 YYDKDF (reference sequence). The CDR3: CATSRAAGTEAFF. The CDR3 DNA follows: TGTGCCACCAGCAGAGCGGCGGGGACTGAAGCTTTCTTT. The variable domain in full, with the rest retrieved from reference TRBV15 and TRBJ1-1, is DAMVIQNPRYQVTQFGKPVTLSCSQTLNHNVMYWYQQKSSQAPKLLFHYYDKDFNNEADTPDNFQSRRPNTSFCFLDIRSPGLGDTAMYLCATSRAAGTEAFFGQGTRLTVV.

The rearrangement uses TRBV30 and TRBJ1-3; D not certain. The CDR3 contains 13 residues. Looked up from germline, CDR1 is GTSNPN and CDR2 is SVGIG (reference sequence). V lost 4 bases, J lost 0 bases, and 7 bases lay in between. The CDR3, as DNA: TGTGCCTGGAATGCGAACTCTGGAAACACCATATATTTT. It specifies CAWNANSGNTIYF.

This clone was detected only once. The chain carries TRBV5-1 and TRBJ2-5; TRBD1 agrees at 10 bases. V lost 3 bases to trimming and J lost 2 bases; unmatched junction nucleotides: 4. There are 15 residues in the CDR3. CDR1 and CDR2 (germline): SGHRS, YFSETQ. This CDR3 reads CASSYGTGAQETQYF. CDR3 nucleotide sequence: TGCGCCAGCAGCTACGGGACAGGGGCTCAAGAGACCCAGTACTTC.

This clone was counted only a few times. V gene TRBV5-4 combines with J gene TRBJ1-6; a possible D gene is TRBD1 (5 bases). CDR3 length: 15 residues. V gave up 1 base and J gave up 5 bases, with 10 bases separating them. The germline V gene encodes CDR1 SGHNT and CDR2 YYREEE (reference sequence). In DNA, the CDR3 is TGTGCCAGCAGCTTGCGTGAAGGGGATAATTCACCCCTCCACTTT. Translated: CASSLREGDNSPLHF.

V gene TRBV7-2 combines with J gene TRBJ1-2; D is unresolved. CDR1 SGHTA and CDR2 FQGNSA come from the germline V gene. Trimming stripped 0 bases from V and 3 bases from J, with 14 bases between. This CDR3 is 16 amino acids long. In DNA, the CDR3 is TGTGCCAGCAGCTTAGCGCAAGTGAACATGCACTATGGCTACACCTTC. Encoded protein: CASSLAQVNMHYGYTF.